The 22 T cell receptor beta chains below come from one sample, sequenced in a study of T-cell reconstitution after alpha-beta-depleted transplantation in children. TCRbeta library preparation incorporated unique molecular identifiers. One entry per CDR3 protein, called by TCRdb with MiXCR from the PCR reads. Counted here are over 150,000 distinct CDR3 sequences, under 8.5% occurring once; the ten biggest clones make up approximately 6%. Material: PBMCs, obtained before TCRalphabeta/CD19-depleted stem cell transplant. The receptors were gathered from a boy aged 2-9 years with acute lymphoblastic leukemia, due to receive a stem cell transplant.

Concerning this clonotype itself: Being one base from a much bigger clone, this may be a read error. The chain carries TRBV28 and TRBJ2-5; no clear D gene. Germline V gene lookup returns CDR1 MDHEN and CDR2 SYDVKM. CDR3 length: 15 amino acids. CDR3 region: CASSYTDTKQETRYF. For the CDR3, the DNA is TGTGCCAGCAGTTATACCGACACGAAACAAGAGACCCGGTACTTC.

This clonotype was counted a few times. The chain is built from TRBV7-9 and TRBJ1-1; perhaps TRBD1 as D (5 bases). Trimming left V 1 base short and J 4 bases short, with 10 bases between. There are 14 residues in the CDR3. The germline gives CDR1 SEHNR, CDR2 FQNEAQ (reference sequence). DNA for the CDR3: TGTGCCAGCAGCTTAGACGGGGGGATCACTGAAGCTTTCTTT. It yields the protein CASSLDGGITEAFF.

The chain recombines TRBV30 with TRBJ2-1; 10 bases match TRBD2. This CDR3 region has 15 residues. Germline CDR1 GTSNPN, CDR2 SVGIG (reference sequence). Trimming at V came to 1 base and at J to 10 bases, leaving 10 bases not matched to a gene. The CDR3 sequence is CAWSALAGVRGEQFF. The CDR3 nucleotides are TGTGCCTGGAGTGCGCTAGCGGGAGTAAGAGGCGAGCAGTTCTTC.

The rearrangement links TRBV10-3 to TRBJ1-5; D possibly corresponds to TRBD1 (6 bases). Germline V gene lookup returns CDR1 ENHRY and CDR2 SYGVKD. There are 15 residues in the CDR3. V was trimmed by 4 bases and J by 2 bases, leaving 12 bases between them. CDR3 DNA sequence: TGTGCCATCAGTGCAACAGGGATGGGCAATCAGCCCCAGCATTTT. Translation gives CAISATGMGNQPQHF.

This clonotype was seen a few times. The CDR3 DNA reads as TGTGCCAGTTCAAGGCTCGCCCCGGGCGGGGCCAACGTCCTGACTTTC. Protein product: CASSRLAPGGANVLTF. V and J are TRBV7-2 and TRBJ2-6, with unresolved D. Trimming pared 9 bases from V and 4 bases from J, leaving 19 bases between. Germline V gene lookup returns CDR1 SGHTA and CDR2 FQGNSA. There are 16 residues in the CDR3.

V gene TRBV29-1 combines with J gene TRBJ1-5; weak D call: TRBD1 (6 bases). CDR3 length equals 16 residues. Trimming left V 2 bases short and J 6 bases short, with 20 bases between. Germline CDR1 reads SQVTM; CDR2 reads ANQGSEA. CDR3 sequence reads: CSVEYRGGSECQPQHF. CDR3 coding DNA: TGCAGCGTTGAATACCGAGGGGGGTCGGAATGTCAGCCCCAGCATTTT.

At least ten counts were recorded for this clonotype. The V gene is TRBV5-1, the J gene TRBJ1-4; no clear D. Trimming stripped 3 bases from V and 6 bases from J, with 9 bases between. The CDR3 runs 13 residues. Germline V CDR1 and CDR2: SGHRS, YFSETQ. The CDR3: CASSWGGDEKLFF. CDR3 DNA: TGCGCCAGCAGCTGGGGTGGAGATGAAAAACTGTTTTTT.

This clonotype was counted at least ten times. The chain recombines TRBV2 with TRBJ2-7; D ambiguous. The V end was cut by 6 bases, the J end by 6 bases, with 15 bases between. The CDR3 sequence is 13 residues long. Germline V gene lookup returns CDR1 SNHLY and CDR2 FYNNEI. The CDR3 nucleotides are TGTGCCAGCAGGATCGCTTCCCGTTCCGAGCAGTACTTC. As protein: CASRIASRSEQYF.

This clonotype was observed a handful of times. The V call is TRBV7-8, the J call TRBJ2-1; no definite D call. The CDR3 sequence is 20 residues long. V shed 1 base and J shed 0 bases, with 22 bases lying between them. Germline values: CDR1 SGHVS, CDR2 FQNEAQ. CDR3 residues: CASSLGSLRDSLSSYNEQFF. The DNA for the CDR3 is TGTGCCAGCAGCTTAGGTAGTCTTCGAGATTCTTTGAGCTCCTACAATGAGCAGTTCTTC.

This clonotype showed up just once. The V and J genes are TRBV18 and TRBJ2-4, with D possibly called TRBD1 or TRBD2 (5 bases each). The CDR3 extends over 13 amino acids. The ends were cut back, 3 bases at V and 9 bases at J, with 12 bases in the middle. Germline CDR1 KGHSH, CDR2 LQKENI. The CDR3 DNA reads TGTGCCAGCTCACCGCAGACAGAGGGCATTCAGTACTTC. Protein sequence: CASSPQTEGIQYF.

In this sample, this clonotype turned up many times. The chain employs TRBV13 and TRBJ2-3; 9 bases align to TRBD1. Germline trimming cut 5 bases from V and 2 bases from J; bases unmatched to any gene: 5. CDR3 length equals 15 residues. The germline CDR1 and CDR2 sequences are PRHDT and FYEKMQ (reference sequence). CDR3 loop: CASSARTGDTDTQYF. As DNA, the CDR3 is TGTGCCAGCAGCGCCCGGACAGGGGACACAGATACGCAGTATTTT. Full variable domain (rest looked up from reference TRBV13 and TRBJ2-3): AAGVIQSPRHLIKEKRETATLKCYPIPRHDTVYWYQQGPGQDPQFLISFYEKMQSDKGSIPDRFSAQQFSDYHSELNMSSLELGDSALYFCASSARTGDTDTQYFGPGTRLTVL.

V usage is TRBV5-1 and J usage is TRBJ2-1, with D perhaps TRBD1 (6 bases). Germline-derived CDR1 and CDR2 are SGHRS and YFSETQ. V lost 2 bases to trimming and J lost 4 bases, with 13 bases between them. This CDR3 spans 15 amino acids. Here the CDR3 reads CASSFEGVEYNEQFF. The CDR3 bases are TGCGCCAGCAGCTTCGAGGGGGTTGAGTACAATGAGCAGTTCTTC. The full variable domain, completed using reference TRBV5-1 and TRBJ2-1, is KAGVTQTPRYLIKTRGQQVTLSCSPISGHRSVSWYQQTPGQGLQFLFEYFSETQRNKGNFPGRFSGRQFSNSRSEMNVSTLELGDSALYLCASSFEGVEYNEQFFGPGTRLTVL.

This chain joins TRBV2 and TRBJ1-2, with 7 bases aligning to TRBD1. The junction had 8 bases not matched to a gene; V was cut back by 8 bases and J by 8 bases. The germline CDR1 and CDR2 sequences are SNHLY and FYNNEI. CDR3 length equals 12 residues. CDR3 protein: CASFDRAGGYTF. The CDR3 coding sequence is TGTGCCAGCTTCGACAGGGCGGGAGGCTACACCTTC.

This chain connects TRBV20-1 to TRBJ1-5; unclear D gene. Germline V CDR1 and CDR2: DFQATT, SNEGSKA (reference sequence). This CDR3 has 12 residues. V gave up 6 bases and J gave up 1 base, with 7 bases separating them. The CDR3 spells CSAEWSNQPQHF. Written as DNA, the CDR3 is TGCAGTGCGGAGTGGAGCAATCAGCCCCAGCATTTT.

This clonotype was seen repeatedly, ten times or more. CDR3 residues: CATSRWAALDTQYF. DNA for the CDR3: TGTGCCACCTCGAGATGGGCGGCTCTTGATACGCAGTATTTT. The chain uses TRBV27 and TRBJ2-3; D is undetermined. The CDR3 spans 14 residues. Germline CDR1 reads MNHEY; CDR2 reads SMNVEV (reference sequence). The V gene lost 10 bases and the J gene lost 6 bases, with 20 bases spanning the gap.

DNA of the CDR3: TGTGCCAGCAGGAAAACGGACGTGGACAGCGAGCAGTACTTC. Translating it yields CASRKTDVDSEQYF. This sequence joins TRBV12-3 or TRBV12-4 and TRBJ2-7; TRBD1 is a possible D gene (6 bases). V shed 6 bases and J shed 6 bases, with 18 bases lying between them. The CDR3 extends over 14 amino acids.

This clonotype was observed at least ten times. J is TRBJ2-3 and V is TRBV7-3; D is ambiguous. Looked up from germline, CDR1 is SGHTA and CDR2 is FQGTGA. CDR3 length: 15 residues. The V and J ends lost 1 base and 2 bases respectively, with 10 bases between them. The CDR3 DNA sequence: TGTGCCAGCAGCTTAAGGGTGGGATCCACAGATACGCAGTATTTT. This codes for CASSLRVGSTDTQYF.

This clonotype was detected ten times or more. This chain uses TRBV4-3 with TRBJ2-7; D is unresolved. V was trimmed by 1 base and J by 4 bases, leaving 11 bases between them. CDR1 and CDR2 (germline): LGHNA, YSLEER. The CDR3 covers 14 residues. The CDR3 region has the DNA TGCGCCAGCAGCCAAGCAGGATTGGGGTACGAGCAGTACTTC. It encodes CASSQAGLGYEQYF.

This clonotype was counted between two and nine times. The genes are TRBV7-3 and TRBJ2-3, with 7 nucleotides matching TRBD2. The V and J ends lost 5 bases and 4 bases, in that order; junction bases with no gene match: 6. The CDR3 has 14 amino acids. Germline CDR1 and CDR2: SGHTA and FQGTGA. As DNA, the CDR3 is TGTGCCAGCAGCATGGGGGGGAGTGCAGATACGCAGTATTTT. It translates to CASSMGGSADTQYF.

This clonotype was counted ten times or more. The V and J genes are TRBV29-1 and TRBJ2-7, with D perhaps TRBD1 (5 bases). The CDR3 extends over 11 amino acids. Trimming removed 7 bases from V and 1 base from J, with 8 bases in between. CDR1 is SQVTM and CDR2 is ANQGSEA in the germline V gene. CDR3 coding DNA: TGCAGCGCGACAGAGTCCTACGAGCAGTACTTC. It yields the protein CSATESYEQYF.

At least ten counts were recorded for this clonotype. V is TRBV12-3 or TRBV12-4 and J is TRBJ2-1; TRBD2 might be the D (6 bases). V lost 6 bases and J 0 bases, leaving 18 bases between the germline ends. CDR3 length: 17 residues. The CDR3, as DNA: TGTGCCAGCAGCCCTCGGGAGACGATGAGCTCCTACAATGAGCAGTTCTTC. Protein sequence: CASSPRETMSSYNEQFF.

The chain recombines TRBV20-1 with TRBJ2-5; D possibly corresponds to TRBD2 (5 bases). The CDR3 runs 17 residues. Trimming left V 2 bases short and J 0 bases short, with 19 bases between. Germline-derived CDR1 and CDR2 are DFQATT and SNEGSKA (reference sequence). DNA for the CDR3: TGCAGTGCTAGAATTGCCTTGGGTACGGGAAACCAAGAGACCCAGTACTTC. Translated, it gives CSARIALGTGNQETQYF.